This paragraph covers one T cell receptor beta chain sequence. Its antigen is unidentified. The data were obtained in a study of memory CD4+ T cells and cytomegalovirus serostatus. In the study overall: Donors were healthy Belgian adults, fewer than ten CMV seropositive and 20 to 30 seronegative. Findings and caveats of the study: CD4+ memory repertoires contained 67 of 164 reported CMV TCRbeta sequences.

Per the original methods: Out-of-frame sequences were removed, leaving around 2.2 million distinct TCRbeta sequences. Using immunoSEQ multiplex PCR, the repertoire was profiled, and TCRdb retains in-frame clones only, with some absent. The DNA was the basis for D and trimming; V, J and clone size are from that table. Here the sample spans around 60,000 clones, around 77% being singletons. Single viable CD3+CD4+CD8-CD45RO+ cells were sorted as the memory CD4+ T cells. Germline assignment: CDR1 LNHDA and CDR2 SQIVND (reference sequence). Trimming shortened V by 4 bases and J by 4 bases, and 12 bases separated the two germline ends. The CDR3 is 14 residues long.

The chain is built from TRBV19 and TRBJ2-3; possible D gene TRBD1, 6 bases. Sample: memory CD4+ T cells from blood. The TCR originated in an adult in good health and CMV-seronegative. CDR3 sequence (DNA): TGTGCCAGTAGTACCGGACAGTCCGCAGATACGCAGTATTTT. Protein product: CASSTGQSADTQYF.